Included here is one T cell receptor (beta chain) sequence, with context. These data come from a study of T-cell reconstitution after alpha-beta-depleted transplantation in children. Preparation of the TCRbeta library was carried out with unique molecular identifiers. TCRdb passed the PCR reads through MiXCR, listing each CDR3 protein once. The sample includes under 70,000 distinct CDR3 sequences, about a tenth seen only once; the top ten take about 13%. The TCR was taken from a boy aged 10-17 years with acute myeloid leukemia, due to receive a stem cell transplant. The source was PBMCs, collected before TCRalphabeta/CD19-depleted stem cell transplant.

In DNA form, the CDR3 reads TGTACCTGCAGTTTCGGGACTAGCGGGAGGAGGGTTCGAGAGACCCAGTACTTC. It is translated as CTCSFGTSGRRVRETQYF. V usage is TRBV12-3 or TRBV12-4 and J usage is TRBJ2-5; the match to TRBD2 covers 15 bases. The CDR3 loop spans 18 amino acids.